Sequencing of this T cell receptor beta chain was carried out in a study of cytomegalovirus exposure and HLA in healthy donors. PCR was performed using 60 Vbeta and 13 Jbeta primers. Repertoires were generated with immunoSEQ multiplex PCR, while TCRdb's copy carries only in-frame clones and drops some. The table shows about 69,000 clones, with less than 75% occurring only once. This clone was observed a few times. Input material: PBMCs. The receptor's source is a woman aged 25 to 39 in good health and CMV-seronegative.

As DNA, the CDR3 is TGTGCCAGCAGCTTGGAACCAGGGGACATTGAAGCTTTCTTT. Translated, it gives CASSLEPGDIEAFF. V usage is TRBV5-4 and J usage is TRBJ1-1, with a possible D match to TRBD1 (6 bases). The CDR3 spans 14 residues. The germline V gene has CDR1 SGHNT and CDR2 YYREEE (reference sequence). The germline V and J ends were trimmed by 0 bases and 7 bases, with 13 bases remaining between them.